Only a few counts were recorded for the clone carrying this T cell receptor beta chain. Its specificity is not known. The data belong to a study of T cells after yellow fever vaccination. Overall study findings and caveats: The secondary response showed a weaker magnitude and a faster peak, day 5 versus 15. The booster saw the reappearance of most primary-vaccination clones (nearly 98% CD4, about 90% CD8). Abundant clonotypes from the bulk population could get into FACS-sorted repertoires as contaminants. Shared CD4/CD8 clonotypes were a small share, likely from convergent recombination.

CDR3 length: 15 amino acids. V was clipped by 5 bases and J by 6 bases; unmatched bases: 11. Via MiXCR, TCRdb re-called the 5' RACE reads, giving one row per CDR3 protein. The sample carries some 99,000 distinct CDR3 sequences, around 5.8% recorded once. The sequence was collected from a man younger than 35 who received the YFV17D yellow fever vaccine. Sample: CD8+ T cells sorted from PBMCs, taken 10 days after the yellow fever booster vaccination. This chain links TRBV12-3 or TRBV12-4 with TRBJ1-2, with 8 bases identical to TRBD1. CDR3 DNA sequence: TGTGCCAGCAGTCCTCCAGGGGGCGACCCGGATGGCTACACCTTC. It yields the protein CASSPPGGDPDGYTF.